The present T cell receptor beta chain was sequenced within a study of radiation and T cells in renal cell carcinoma. Sequenced by immunoSEQ multiplex PCR; TCRdb stores in-frame clones only, minus some. Of 150,000 or so clones detected, less than 90% appear once; the ten largest clones hold around 11%. There are 15 residues in the CDR3. V was shortened by 6 bases and J by 5 bases, with 19 bases between the two germline ends. The germline CDR1 and CDR2 sequences are SNHLY and FYNNEI. Documented time point: blood 4 weeks post-SBRT, at nephrectomy. Sample treatment: 15 Gy SBRT to primary tumor, nephrectomy 4 weeks later.

The chain links TRBV2 to TRBJ1-2; D is possibly TRBD1 (6 bases). This receptor was obtained from a woman in her 50s with renal cell carcinoma. The sequencing used blood, collected from a patient whose treatment included radiotherapy and nephrectomy. Written as DNA, the CDR3 is TGTGCCAGCAGAGAGAGCACAGGGAAGGGGTATGGCTACACCTTC. This sequence encodes CASRESTGKGYGYTF.